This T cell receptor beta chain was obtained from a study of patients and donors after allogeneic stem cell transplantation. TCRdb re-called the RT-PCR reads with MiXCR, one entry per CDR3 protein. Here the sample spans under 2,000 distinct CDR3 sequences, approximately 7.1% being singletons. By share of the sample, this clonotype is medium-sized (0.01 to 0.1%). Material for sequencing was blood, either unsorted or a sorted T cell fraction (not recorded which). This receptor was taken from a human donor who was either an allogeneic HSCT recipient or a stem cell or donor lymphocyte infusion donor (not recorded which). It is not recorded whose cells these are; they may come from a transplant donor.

CDR3 DNA: TGTGCCTGGAGGATGGGACAGGGGTTTTCACCCCTCCACTTT. As protein: CAWRMGQGFSPLHF. The gene calls are TRBV30 and TRBJ1-6, with 10 bases matching TRBD1. Trimming at V came to 3 bases and at J to 9 bases, leaving 5 bases not matched to a gene. Germline CDR1 reads GTSNPN; CDR2 reads SVGIG (reference sequence). The CDR3 runs 14 residues.